This T cell receptor (beta chain) is drawn from a study of T cell responses to AZD1222 COVID-19 vaccine. This clone showed up just once. Its cognate antigen is unknown. TCRdb keeps only in-frame clones here, not all; method: immunoSEQ multiplex PCR. The sample lists 100,000 to 150,000 clones; 75% to 90% were seen once. Findings and limits, study-wide: Repertoire sampling happened only post peak T cell response.

The germline V gene has CDR1 SGHDT and CDR2 YYEEEE. The length of the CDR3 is 16 residues. V was pared by 3 bases and J by 4 bases, with 11 bases of the junction left unmatched. The sample was peripheral blood, taken on day 0 of AZD1222 vaccination. This chain links TRBV5-6 with TRBJ2-5, with 8 nucleotides matching TRBD2. The clonotype was recovered from an adult in good health. The CDR3 reads CASSYAVGTSRETQYF. CDR3 nucleotide sequence: TGTGCCAGCAGCTACGCCGTCGGGACTAGTAGAGAGACCCAGTACTTC.